Reported below is one T cell receptor (beta chain). Its antigen is not identified. The CDR3 runs 14 residues. The germline CDR1 and CDR2 sequences are SNHLY and FYNNEI. Trimming stripped 6 bases from V and 1 base from J, with 12 bases between. The sample originates from a study of Graves' ophthalmopathy and Graves' hyperthyroidism. Study summary: Stable hyperthyroid donors showed no ophthalmopathy during 18 months follow-up.

Study-level findings and limits: Among expanded thyroid clonotypes above 0.001 frequency, most also occurred in blood. This model predicted ophthalmopathy progression (sensitivity roughly 70%, specificity 72% to 80%).

Amplification targeted the TCR beta CDR3 regions, with RNA transcripts as the source material. RT-PCR was first run with HTBI primers, then multiplex PCR in a second round. TCRdb re-called the multiplex PCR reads through MiXCR, storing one row per CDR3 protein. The profile shows over a million distinct CDR3 sequences, less than 45% of them singletons. If patients had other autoimmune diseases, uncontrolled infections, pregnancy or lactation, they were excluded. V gene TRBV2 combines with J gene TRBJ1-1; D might be TRBD1 (5 bases). The clonotype comes from an adult man with Graves' hyperthyroidism. Sequencing was carried out using peripheral blood or thyroid tissue (not recorded which). CDR3 sequence reads: CASSNRDGNTEAFF. The CDR3 DNA follows: TGTGCCAGCAGCAACCGGGACGGGAACACTGAAGCTTTCTTT.